This T cell receptor (beta chain) stems from a study of T cells in Graves' hyperthyroidism and ophthalmopathy. The CDR3 contains 14 residues. Trimming shortened V by 5 bases and J by 5 bases, and 15 bases separated the two germline ends. Germline V gene sequence: CDR1 SGHVS, CDR2 FNYEAQ. General observations from the study: Most thyroid clonotypes that were expanded above 0.001 also turned up in blood.

Note on this clonotype: The antigen is unknown.

Fresh peripheral blood, roughly 9.6 ml, was the source of the PBMCs. TCR beta CDR3 regions were amplified from RNA transcripts. In the first-round RT-PCR of the TCR CDR3, the HTBI primer set was used. MiXCR, run by TCRdb on the multiplex PCR reads, gives a single entry per CDR3 protein. The repertoire holds around 300,000 distinct CDR3 sequences, with roughly 15% as singletons. This receptor was identified in a woman between 40 and 55 years old with Graves' ophthalmopathy. Sequenced material: blood. V and J are TRBV7-6 and TRBJ1-2, with D perhaps matching TRBD1 (5 bases). CDR3 in DNA: TGTGCCAGCAGCCCCGGGGCAGGCGCTTATGGCTACACCTTC. Amino acids: CASSPGAGAYGYTF.